Reported below is one T cell receptor beta chain. The antigen is not known. TCRdb itself ran the 5' RACE reads through MiXCR, one entry per CDR3 protein. The sample contains some 190,000 distinct CDR3 sequences, approximately 15% of which appear only once. This sample stems from a study of identical twins. Study-wide points: Surplus twin overlap in beta out-of-frame sequences was less pronounced. The study found excess low generation probability among twin-shared out-of-frame alpha sequences.

The V end was cut by 8 bases, the J end by 4 bases, with 8 bases between. The CDR3 runs to 12 residues. In germline, CDR1 is MNHNY, CDR2 SVGAGI (reference sequence). The same sample was also studied in work on T cells expressing NK-cell markers.

Source material: CD8+ T cells sorted from blood. This clonotype was sampled from a woman aged 18-29 years in good health. V usage is TRBV6-6 and J usage is TRBJ2-2, with D perhaps TRBD1 or TRBD2 (5 bases each). CDR3 bases: TGTGCCAGCGCAGGGAGCACCGGGGAGCTGTTTTTT. It translates to CASAGSTGELFF.